These T cell receptor beta chains were read from a single sample in a study of early T cells in non-severe SARS-CoV-2 infection. TCRdb ran MiXCR on the 5' RACE reads and lists one entry per CDR3 protein. The sample carries approximately 66,000 distinct CDR3 sequences, about an eighth recorded once. Material for sequencing was whole blood. These receptors were taken from an adult who was a healthcare worker with PCR-confirmed SARS-CoV-2 infection or an uninfected control (not recorded which). Both conserved end residues are part of each CDR3. Fields, in order: CDR3 length, J gene, clone size, D gene, V gene, CDR3 protein, CDR3 DNA. The D gene is left open where the match is weak. Rows may omit the clone size; those that give it use once, few, many or a size class.

12 | TRBJ1-2 | NA | TRBD1 | TRBV29-1 | CSVGQGVYGYTF | TGCAGCGTTGGACAGGGGGTCTATGGCTACACCTTC
15 | TRBJ1-4 | many | NA | TRBV4-1 | CASSHPSFRSEKLFF | TGCGCCAGCAGCCACCCATCCTTCAGGTCTGAAAAACTGTTTTTT
13 | TRBJ2-7 | many | NA | TRBV20-1 | CSARVVASYEQYF | TGCAGTGCTAGAGTTGTAGCCTCCTACGAGCAGTACTTC
13 | TRBJ1-1 | few | TRBD1 | TRBV7-9 | CASSPGQGVGAFF | TGTGCCAGCAGCCCAGGACAGGGAGTAGGAGCTTTCTTT
16 | TRBJ2-5 | few | TRBD1 | TRBV6-1 | CASSVGGGGTGMTQYF | TGTGCCAGCAGTGTGGGAGGTGGTGGGACAGGAATGACCCAGTACTTC
15 | TRBJ2-2 | few | NA | TRBV6-4 | CASSDSPAGTGELFF | TGTGCCAGCAGTGACTCGCCAGCAGGGACCGGGGAGCTGTTTTTT
16 | TRBJ1-4 | NA | NA | TRBV7-2 | CASSPAAQATNEKLFF | TGTGCCAGCAGCCCGGCGGCGCAAGCAACTAATGAAAAACTGTTTTTT
13 | TRBJ1-5 | NA | TRBD1 | TRBV6-5 | CASSPGGGQPQHF | TGTGCCAGCAGTCCAGGGGGCGGACAGCCCCAGCATTTT
17 | TRBJ1-2 | NA | TRBD1 | TRBV20-1 | CSAREATAQGANYGYTF | TGCAGTGCTAGAGAAGCAACCGCTCAGGGGGCTAACTATGGCTACACCTTC
15 | TRBJ1-1 | many | TRBD1 | TRBV7-9 | CASSPAGTGDTEAFF | TGTGCCAGCAGCCCGGCCGGGACAGGTGACACTGAAGCTTTCTTT
16 | TRBJ2-4 | many | NA | TRBV28 | CASSSKQGARFNIQYF | TGTGCCAGCAGTTCTAAACAGGGAGCCCGCTTTAACATTCAGTACTTC
12 | TRBJ2-5 | many | NA | TRBV11-2 | CASGTYQETQYF | TGTGCCAGCGGGACTTATCAAGAGACCCAGTACTTC
17 | TRBJ2-4 | NA | NA | TRBV6-5 | CASSPFSTALAKNIQYF | TGTGCCAGCAGTCCTTTCAGTACAGCTTTAGCCAAAAACATTCAGTACTTC
15 | TRBJ2-7 | many | TRBD2 | TRBV28 | CASSFETSGKYEQYF | TGTGCCAGCAGTTTTGAGACTAGCGGGAAGTACGAGCAGTACTTC
19 | TRBJ1-3 | few | NA | TRBV5-6 | CASTLSSGQRRSAGNTIYF | TGTGCCAGCACCCTAAGTTCCGGACAGCGACGAAGTGCTGGAAACACCATATATTTT
14 | TRBJ2-7 | NA | TRBD2 | TRBV20-1 | CSASSSGLTYEQYF | TGCAGTGCTAGTTCTAGCGGTCTTACCTACGAGCAGTACTTC
13 | TRBJ2-1 | NA | NA | TRBV29-1 | CSANPQDIGRKFF | TGCAGCGCCAACCCTCAGGACATAGGCAGAAAGTTCTTC
17 | TRBJ2-1 | many | TRBD2 | TRBV4-1 | CASSHRTSGVYYNEQFF | TGCGCCAGCAGCCACCGGACTAGCGGGGTTTATTACAATGAGCAGTTCTTC
16 | TRBJ1-2 | NA | NA | TRBV19 | CASSAEGGARRYGYTF | TGTGCCAGTAGTGCCGAGGGGGGGGCTCGACGTTATGGCTACACCTTC
15 | TRBJ1-2 | NA | NA | TRBV7-2 | CASSIWGMANYGYTF | TGTGCCAGCAGCATATGGGGTATGGCTAACTATGGCTACACCTTC
17 | TRBJ1-4 | few | TRBD1 | TRBV4-1 | CASSQDGQGETNEKLFF | TGCGCCAGCAGCCAAGATGGACAGGGCGAGACTAATGAAAAACTGTTTTTT
15 | TRBJ2-7 | NA | NA | TRBV28 | CASRGIGPPSYEQYF | TGTGCCAGCAGGGGGATCGGGCCCCCCTCCTACGAGCAGTACTTC
18 | TRBJ2-1 | NA | TRBD2 | TRBV10-3 | CAISAAAGLAGGPNEQFF | TGTGCCATCAGTGCAGCGGCAGGACTAGCGGGGGGACCGAATGAGCAGTTCTTC
16 | TRBJ1-6 | many | NA | TRBV20-1 | CSARDPAGGFNSPLHF | TGCAGTGCTAGAGATCCCGCAGGAGGGTTTAATTCACCCCTCCACTTT
13 | TRBJ1-1 | few | TRBD1 | TRBV29-1 | CSVERQGNTEAFF | TGCAGCGTTGAAAGACAGGGGAACACTGAAGCTTTCTTT
16 | TRBJ2-1 | few | TRBD2 | TRBV10-3 | CAIQSAGTSRNNEQFF | TGTGCCATCCAATCAGCCGGGACTAGCAGAAACAATGAGCAGTTCTTC
14 | TRBJ1-5 | few | TRBD1 | TRBV20-1 | CSARDGGQEQPQHF | TGCAGTGCTAGAGACGGGGGACAGGAACAGCCCCAGCATTTT
12 | TRBJ1-2 | NA | NA | TRBV5-6 | CASSLADYGYTF | TGTGCCAGCAGCTTGGCGGACTATGGCTACACCTTC
11 | TRBJ1-4 | many | NA | TRBV29-1 | CSVARNEKLFF | TGCAGCGTCGCTCGTAATGAAAAACTGTTTTTT
16 | TRBJ2-3 | few | TRBD2 | TRBV7-2 | CASSLVGGAGTDTQYF | TGTGCCAGCAGCTTAGTCGGGGGGGCCGGAACAGATACGCAGTATTTT